The sample holds one count of the clone carrying this T cell receptor (beta chain). Its target is not known. Original methodology: Sequence data from immunoSEQ were junction-only and lacked quality scores; consequently, filtering differed. Here immunoSEQ multiplex PCR was the method, and the copy in TCRdb shows in-frame clones only, minus some. V, J and clone size are taken as reported in that table, and D and trimming were inferred from the DNA itself. The sample carries around 650,000 clones, roughly 96% recorded once. This specimen comes from a study of shared clonotypes between healthy human individuals. Turning to the study itself: Donors, aged 18 to 49, were a couple of women and a few men. Researchers assigned three CD4 naive, three CD4 memory, two CD8 naive and one CD8 memory plate to each donor. Study-level points and caveats: Blood alone was sampled, and tissue repertoires likely differ.

CD8 cells classed as naive were CD45RO-negative and positively selected for CCR7, excluding terminally differentiated effector memory CD45RA+ cells. With 5 bases removed from V and 3 bases from J, the gap between germline ends came to 17 bases. Germline CDR1 and CDR2: SGHTA and FQGNSA. There are 15 residues in the CDR3. Sequenced input: naive CD8+ T cells sorted from blood. J is TRBJ2-7 and V is TRBV7-2, with a tentative D call TRBD2 (6 bases). The sequence was obtained from a woman aged 30 to 39 in good health. This CDR3 reads CASSTRDLARYEQYF. Written as DNA, the CDR3 is TGTGCCAGCAGCACCCGGGACTTAGCCCGCTACGAGCAGTACTTC.